The entry below gives a single T cell receptor beta chain sequence along with its context. Germline V gene sequence: CDR1 DFQATT, CDR2 SNEGSKA (reference sequence). CDR3 length: 11 amino acids. V gave up 3 bases and J gave up 9 bases, with 12 bases separating them. This record comes from a study of blood T cell repertoires in COVID-19. About the study: Researchers got acute and convalescent COVID-19 samples from the United States, Italy and Spain. PBMCs, B-cell-depleted T cells, or T cells were the source of the cDNA or gDNA that made up the material.

As originally analysed: From reference gene primer amplification, estimates of nucleated cell counts were derived. The method was immunoSEQ multiplex PCR; TCRdb's version includes in-frame clones alone and lacks a portion of them. V, J and clone size were drawn from that table, and D and trimming were deduced from the DNA. The data hold hundreds of thousands of clones, with roughly 85% observed a single time. The rearrangement joins TRBV20-1 to TRBJ2-7; D perhaps matches TRBD2 (5 bases). The sample consisted of peripheral blood. This TCR derives from a middle-aged man with active or convalescent COVID-19. The CDR3 region is CSAREESRQYF. The CDR3 DNA reads as TGCAGTGCTAGGGAGGAGTCCAGGCAGTACTTC.